Shown below are 14 T cell receptor beta chains from a single sample sequenced in a study of shared clonotypes between healthy human individuals. Sequencing was performed with immunoSEQ multiplex PCR; in TCRdb, only in-frame clones are kept and a portion is missing. The top ten clones hold less than 1.5% of a sample with about 2 million clones, around 96% of them seen once. Naive CD8 cells, CD45RO-negative and positively selected for CCR7, excluded terminally differentiated effector memory CD45RA+ cells. What was sequenced was naive CD8+ T cells sorted from blood. These receptors were collected from a man aged 18 to 30 in good health.

The chain has TRBV5-1 and TRBJ2-1; 7 bases map to TRBD1. With V trimmed by 3 bases and J by 8 bases, 5 bases remained unmatched. This CDR3 is built from 13 residues. Germline V gene lookup returns CDR1 SGHRS and CDR2 YFSETQ. The chain's CDR3 is CASSSGQSHEQFF. The CDR3 coding sequence is TGCGCCAGCAGCTCGGGACAGAGTCATGAGCAGTTCTTC.

In regard to this clone: Other DNA sequences of this sample code for an identical CDR3. This sequence joins TRBV7-9 and TRBJ1-1; no reliable D call. CDR3 length: 13 residues. With 2 bases removed from V and 1 base from J, the gap between germline ends came to 5 bases. CDR1 and CDR2 (germline): SEHNR, FQNEAQ (reference sequence). CDR3 coding DNA: TGTGCCAGCAGCTTAATTCCGAACACTGAAGCTTTCTTT. It translates to CASSLIPNTEAFF.

The rearrangement uses TRBV10-1 and TRBJ2-7, with 8 bases matching TRBD1. With V trimmed by 6 bases and J by 3 bases, 10 bases remained unmatched. The V gene's germline CDR1 is WNHNN and CDR2 SYGVQD (reference sequence). This CDR3 comprises 15 residues. In nucleotides, the CDR3 is TGCGCCAGCAGAAAACAGGGACAGGCGTTCTACGAGCAGTACTTC. Its protein is CASRKQGQAFYEQYF.

The chain combines TRBV19 with TRBJ1-2, with D unresolved. V lost 4 bases to trimming and J lost 3 bases, with 15 bases between them. Germline V lookup: CDR1 LNHDA, CDR2 SQIVND (reference sequence). This CDR3 has 15 amino acids. In DNA form, the CDR3 reads TGTGCCAGTAGTAGTCTCGAGAACATCTACTATGGCTACACCTTC. This gives the protein CASSSLENIYYGYTF. The whole variable domain, filled in from reference TRBV19 and TRBJ1-2, reads DGGITQSPKYLFRKEGQNVTLSCEQNLNHDAMYWYRQDPGQGLRLIYYSQIVNDFQKGDIAEGYSVSREKKESFPLTVTSAQKNPTAFYLCASSSLENIYYGYTFGSGTRLTVV.

This clone was counted a single time. The genes are TRBV30 and TRBJ1-1; no clear D gene. V lost 4 bases and J 0 bases, leaving 18 bases between the germline ends. The V gene's germline CDR1 is GTSNPN and CDR2 SVGIG (reference sequence). CDR3 length: 16 amino acids. The DNA for the CDR3 is TGTGCCTGGACCGTGGAAGGGAGTGCCTTGAACACTGAAGCTTTCTTT. Translating it yields CAWTVEGSALNTEAFF.

The rearrangement uses TRBV6-5 and TRBJ2-3; tentative D call: TRBD2 (5 bases). The CDR3 extends over 16 amino acids. V was trimmed by 0 bases and J by 0 bases, leaving 10 bases between them. CDR1 and CDR2 (germline): MNHEY, SVGAGI. CDR3 sequence reads: CASSYSIGESTDTQYF. The CDR3 coding sequence is TGTGCCAGCAGTTACTCGATCGGGGAGAGCACAGATACGCAGTATTTT.

The chain employs TRBV6-5 and TRBJ1-2; 8 nucleotides align to TRBD1. This CDR3 comprises 13 residues. J gave up 6 bases and V 6 bases, and 6 bases lay outside the gene matches. In germline, CDR1 is MNHEY, CDR2 SVGAGI. The CDR3 DNA sequence: TGTGCCAGCAGGATATCAGGGGGCGATGGCTACACCTTC. This sequence encodes CASRISGGDGYTF.

The V call is TRBV19, the J call TRBJ1-2, with D unclear. V was cut by 6 bases and J by 5 bases, with 7 bases left in between. CDR1 is LNHDA, CDR2 SQIVND, per germline (reference sequence). The CDR3 consists of 11 residues. Here the CDR3 DNA reads TGTGCCAGTAGAGACATGTATGGCTACACCTTC. Its translation is CASRDMYGYTF.

The gene calls are TRBV28 and TRBJ2-1; possible D gene TRBD1, 6 bases. Germline assignment: CDR1 MDHEN and CDR2 SYDVKM. This CDR3 spans 13 amino acids. Trimming removed 6 bases at V and 8 bases at J, with 14 bases between. As DNA, the CDR3 is TGTGCCAGCAGCCCCATCAGGGGCGATGAGCAGTTCTTC. As protein: CASSPIRGDEQFF.

The count of this clone is one. The chain combines TRBV19 with TRBJ2-1; D gene unclear. The CDR3 runs 14 residues. V lost 5 bases and J 4 bases, leaving 12 bases between the germline ends. Germline CDR1 LNHDA, CDR2 SQIVND (reference sequence). The CDR3, as DNA: TGTGCCAGTAGTCTCGGAGACCCTTACAATGAGCAGTTCTTC. This gives the protein CASSLGDPYNEQFF.

This chain connects TRBV7-9 to TRBJ2-4; a weak D match, TRBD1 (6 bases). The V end lost 3 bases, the J end lost 0 bases, and 15 bases lay between the germline ends. The CDR3 is 17 residues long. The germline V gene encodes CDR1 SEHNR and CDR2 FQNEAQ (reference sequence). CDR3 sequence: CASSLSIGGEAKNIQYF. The CDR3 region has the DNA TGTGCCAGCAGCTTGTCCATAGGGGGAGAAGCCAAAAACATTCAGTACTTC.

The rearrangement joins TRBV4-1 to TRBJ1-5; D is uncertain. Germline V gives CDR1 MGHRA, CDR2 YSYEKL. The V end lost 10 bases, the J end lost 4 bases, and 20 bases lay between the germline ends. CDR3 size: 15 residues. The CDR3 coding sequence is TGCGCCACCAAGATAAGTCCAGGTTCAAATCAGCCCCAGCATTTT. This gives the protein CATKISPGSNQPQHF.

The chain uses TRBV5-1 and TRBJ1-1; D is possibly TRBD1 (5 bases). This CDR3 is built from 16 residues. Germline CDR1 is SGHRS and CDR2 is YFSETQ. Trimming cost V 3 bases and J 6 bases, with 21 bases left between them. The CDR3, as DNA: TGCGCCAGCAGCTCAACCACCATGGGAGGGGTCGCTGAAGCTTTCTTT. This sequence encodes CASSSTTMGGVAEAFF. Looking up the rest from reference TRBV5-1 and TRBJ1-1 gives the full variable domain: KAGVTQTPRYLIKTRGQQVTLSCSPISGHRSVSWYQQTPGQGLQFLFEYFSETQRNKGNFPGRFSGRQFSNSRSEMNVSTLELGDSALYLCASSSTTMGGVAEAFFGQGTRLTVV.

The rearrangement uses TRBV7-9 and TRBJ1-2; 8 positions match TRBD1. The CDR3 has 16 residues. After removal of 6 bases from V and 4 bases from J, the junction contained 13 bases not matched to a gene. Germline V lookup: CDR1 SEHNR, CDR2 FQNEAQ (reference sequence). The chain's CDR3 is CASSLSVGQGSYGYTF. In nucleotides, the CDR3 is TGTGCCAGCAGTCTCTCAGTTGGACAGGGTAGCTATGGCTACACCTTC.